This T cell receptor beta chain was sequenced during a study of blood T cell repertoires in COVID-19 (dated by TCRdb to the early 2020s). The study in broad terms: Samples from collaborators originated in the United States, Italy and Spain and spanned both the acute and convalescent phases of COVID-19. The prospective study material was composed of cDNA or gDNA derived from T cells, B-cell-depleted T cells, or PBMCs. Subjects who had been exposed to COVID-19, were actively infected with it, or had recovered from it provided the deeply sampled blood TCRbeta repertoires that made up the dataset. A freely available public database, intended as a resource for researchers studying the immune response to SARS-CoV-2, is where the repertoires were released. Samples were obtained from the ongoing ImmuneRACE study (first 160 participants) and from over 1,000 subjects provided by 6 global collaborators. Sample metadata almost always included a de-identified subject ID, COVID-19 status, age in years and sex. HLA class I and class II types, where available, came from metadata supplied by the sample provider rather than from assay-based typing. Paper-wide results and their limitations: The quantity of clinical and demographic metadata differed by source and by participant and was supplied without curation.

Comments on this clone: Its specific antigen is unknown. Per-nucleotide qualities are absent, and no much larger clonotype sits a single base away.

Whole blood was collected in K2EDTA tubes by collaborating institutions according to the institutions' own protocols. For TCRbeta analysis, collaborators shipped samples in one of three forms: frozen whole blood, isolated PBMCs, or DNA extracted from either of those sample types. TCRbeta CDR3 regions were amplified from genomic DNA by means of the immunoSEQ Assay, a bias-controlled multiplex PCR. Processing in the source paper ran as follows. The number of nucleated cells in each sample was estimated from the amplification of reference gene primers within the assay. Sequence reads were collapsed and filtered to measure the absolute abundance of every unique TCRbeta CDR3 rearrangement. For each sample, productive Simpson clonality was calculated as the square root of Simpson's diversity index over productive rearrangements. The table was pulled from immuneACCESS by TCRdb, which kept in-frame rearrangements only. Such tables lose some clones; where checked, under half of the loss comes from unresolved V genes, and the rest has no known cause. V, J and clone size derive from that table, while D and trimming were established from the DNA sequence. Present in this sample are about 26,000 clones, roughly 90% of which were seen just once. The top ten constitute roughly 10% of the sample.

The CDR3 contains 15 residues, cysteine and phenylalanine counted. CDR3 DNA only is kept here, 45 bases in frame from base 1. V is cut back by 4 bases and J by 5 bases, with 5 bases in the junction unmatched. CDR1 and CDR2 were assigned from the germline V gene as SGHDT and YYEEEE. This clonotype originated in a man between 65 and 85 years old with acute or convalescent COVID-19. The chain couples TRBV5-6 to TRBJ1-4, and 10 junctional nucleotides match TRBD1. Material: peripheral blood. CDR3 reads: CASSPRQGANEKLFF. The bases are TGTGCCAGCAGCCCCCGACAGGGGGCAAATGAAAAACTGTTTTTT. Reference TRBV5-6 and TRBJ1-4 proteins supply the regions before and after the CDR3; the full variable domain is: DAGVTQSPTHLIKTRGQQVTLRCSPKSGHDTVSWYQQALGQGPQFIFQYYEEEERQRGNFPDRFSGHQFPNYSSELNVNALLLGDSALYLCASSPRQGANEKLFFGSGTQLSVL.